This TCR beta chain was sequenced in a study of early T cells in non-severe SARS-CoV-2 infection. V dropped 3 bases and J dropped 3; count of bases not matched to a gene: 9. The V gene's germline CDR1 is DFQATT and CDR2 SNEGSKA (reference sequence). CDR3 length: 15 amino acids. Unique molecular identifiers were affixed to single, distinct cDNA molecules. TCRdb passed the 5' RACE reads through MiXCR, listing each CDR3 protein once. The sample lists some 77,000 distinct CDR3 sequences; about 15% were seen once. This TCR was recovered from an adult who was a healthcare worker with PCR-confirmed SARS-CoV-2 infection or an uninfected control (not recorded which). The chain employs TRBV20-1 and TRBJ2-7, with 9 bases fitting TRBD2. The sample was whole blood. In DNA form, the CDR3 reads TGCAGTGCTAGCCTGAGTCTAGCGGGAAACTACGAGCAGTACTTC. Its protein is CSASLSLAGNYEQYF.